The 12 T cell receptor beta chains below all came from one sample that was sequenced in a study of low-dose radiotherapy and immunotherapy resistance in tumors. Covering alpha and beta chains, TRAV- and TRBV-specific primers were used for the first-strand cDNA. TCRs were put through approximately 20 PCR cycles of amplification with Phusion. A constant-region primer and the V-primer adapter served as the primer pair. TCRdb processed the reads anew with MiXCR; each CDR3 protein has one entry. The repertoire holds 95,000 to 100,000 distinct CDR3 sequences, with around 21% as singletons. Noted time point: after trial treatment. Specified treatment: LDRT plus nivolumab, ipilimumab, low-dose cyclophosphamide and aspirin (RACIN trial). Here the sequenced sample was PBMCs, taken after low-dose radiotherapy plus immunotherapy. All receptors derive from a male donor with prostate cancer.

This clonotype has at least ten counts. J is TRBJ1-2 and V is TRBV4-1, with 7 positions matching TRBD1. The V gene's germline CDR1 is MGHRA and CDR2 YSYEKL. Trimming removed 4 bases from V and 6 bases from J; junction bases left unmatched: 14. The CDR3 covers 16 residues. Here the CDR3 DNA reads TGCGCCAGCAGCCTCTACGAAGACGACAGGGACGATGGCTACACCTTC. It yields the protein CASSLYEDDRDDGYTF.

This clonotype occurred many times. The chain links TRBV6-2 or TRBV6-3 to TRBJ2-3; 14 bases agree with TRBD2. Germline V gives CDR1 MNHEY, CDR2 SVGEGT. This CDR3 is built from 15 residues. Unmatched junction bases numbered 4, after V lost 5 bases and J lost 6 bases. CDR3 region: CASSGTSGGIDTQYF. Written as DNA, the CDR3 is TGTGCCAGCAGTGGGACTAGCGGGGGTATTGATACGCAGTATTTT.

The V and J genes are TRBV6-2 or TRBV6-3 and TRBJ2-7; 10 bases map to TRBD2. The V gene end was trimmed by 5 bases and the J gene end by 3 bases; junction bases not matched to a gene: 7. The germline CDR1 and CDR2 sequences are MNHEY and SVGEGT. The CDR3 covers 15 residues. CDR3: CASSGTSAGGYEQYF. CDR3 sequence (DNA): TGTGCCAGCAGTGGGACTAGCGCGGGCGGCTACGAGCAGTACTTC.

This clonotype was seen repeatedly, ten times or more. A read error may account for a junction end that differs from germline. The rearrangement uses TRBV5-4 and TRBJ2-1; D call uncertain. This CDR3 comprises 12 residues. Germline V gene data show CDR1 as SGHNT and CDR2 as YYREEE (reference sequence). For the CDR3, the DNA is TGTGCCAGCAGCCCAACGGGCTACCGAGCTCACTTC. This codes for CASSPTGYRAHF.

This clonotype was seen ten or more times. J is TRBJ1-5 and V is TRBV27; no reliable D call. Trimming removed 3 bases from V and 7 bases from J, with 10 bases in between. The germline V gene encodes CDR1 MNHEY and CDR2 SMNVEV (reference sequence). This CDR3 is built from 13 residues. The CDR3 region has the DNA TGTGCCAGCAGTTTCGCGGAACGACAGCCCCAGCATTTT. It codes for CASSFAERQPQHF.

This clonotype was observed many times. V gene TRBV30 combines with J gene TRBJ2-1; tentative D call: TRBD2 (5 bases). The CDR3 extends over 11 amino acids. The germline V and J ends were trimmed by 2 bases and 14 bases, with 13 bases remaining between them. Germline lookup yields CDR1 GTSNPN and CDR2 SVGIG (reference sequence). CDR3 bases: TGTGCCTGGAGTAGCGGTGGCCCGGAGTTCTTC. It yields the protein CAWSSGGPEFF.

This clonotype occurred many times. The CDR3 region has the DNA TGTGCCAGCGTGGGCCGGGACACGAACACCGGGGAGCTGTTTTTT. It is translated as CASVGRDTNTGELFF. V and J are TRBV19 and TRBJ2-2; TRBD1 is a possible D gene (6 bases). The ends were cut back, 9 bases at V and 0 bases at J, with 14 bases in the middle. The length of the CDR3 is 15 residues. Germline lookup yields CDR1 LNHDA and CDR2 SQIVND (reference sequence).

There are a few counts of this clonotype. This rearrangement joins TRBV5-6 to TRBJ2-5; D unresolved. Germline CDR1 is SGHDT and CDR2 is YYEEEE. Between the trimmed V and J ends, which lost 6 bases and 7 bases, there was a span of 22 bases. CDR3 length: 15 amino acids. CDR3 loop: CASNRYQVDGWTQYF. The CDR3 coding sequence is TGTGCCAGCAATCGGTATCAGGTGGATGGGTGGACCCAGTACTTC.

This clonotype appeared many times. The chain uses TRBV5-1 and TRBJ2-7; TRBD1 agrees at 7 bases. Unmatched junction bases numbered 13, after V lost 10 bases and J lost 3 bases. The CDR3 extends over 14 amino acids. Germline V gene data show CDR1 as SGHRS and CDR2 as YFSETQ. The CDR3 nucleotides read TGCGCCTCAAGCCGAGGGGGACAGAACTACGAGCAGTACTTC. It specifies CASSRGGQNYEQYF.

This clonotype was detected many times. The V gene is TRBV12-3 or TRBV12-4, the J gene TRBJ1-1; no clear D. Trimming left V 8 bases short and J 0 bases short, with 10 bases between. The CDR3 is 13 residues long. The CDR3 nucleotides are TGTGCCAGCTCAGAGATCATGAACACTGAAGCTTTCTTT. This sequence encodes CASSEIMNTEAFF.

This clonotype was found many times. The chain combines TRBV7-6 with TRBJ2-7, with 8 bases fitting TRBD2. Per the germline V gene, CDR1 is SGHVS and CDR2 is FNYEAQ. This CDR3 spans 12 amino acids. The junction had 1 base not matched to a gene; V was cut back by 5 bases and J by 4 bases. The CDR3 here is CASSRGGYEQYF. CDR3 nucleotides: TGTGCCAGCAGCCGGGGGGGGTACGAGCAGTACTTC. The full variable domain, completed using reference TRBV7-6 and TRBJ2-7, is GAGVSQSPRYKVTKRGQDVALRCDPISGHVSLYWYRQALGQGPEFLTYFNYEAQQDKSGLPNDRFSAERPEGSISTLTIQRTEQRDSAMYRCASSRGGYEQYFGPGTRLTVT.

The table lists this clonotype with many counts. The genes are TRBV29-1 and TRBJ2-5, with 7 bases aligning to TRBD2. This CDR3 contains 13 residues. The junction had 5 bases not matched to a gene; V was cut back by 3 bases and J by 4 bases. Germline V gives CDR1 SQVTM, CDR2 ANQGSEA. The CDR3 DNA sequence: TGCAGCGTTGATCGGGGAGGGCGAGAGACCCAGTACTTC. Encoded protein: CSVDRGGRETQYF.